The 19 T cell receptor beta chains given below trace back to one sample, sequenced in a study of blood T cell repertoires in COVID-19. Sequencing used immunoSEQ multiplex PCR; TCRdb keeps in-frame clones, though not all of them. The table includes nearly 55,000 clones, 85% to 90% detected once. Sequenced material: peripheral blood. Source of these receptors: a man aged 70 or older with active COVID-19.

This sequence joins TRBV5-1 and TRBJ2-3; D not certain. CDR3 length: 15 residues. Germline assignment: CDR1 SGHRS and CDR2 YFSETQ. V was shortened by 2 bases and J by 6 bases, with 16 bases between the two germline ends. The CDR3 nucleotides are TGCGCCAGCAGCTTAGGCCTAACTCAGAGGGATACGCAGTATTTT. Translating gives CASSLGLTQRDTQYF.

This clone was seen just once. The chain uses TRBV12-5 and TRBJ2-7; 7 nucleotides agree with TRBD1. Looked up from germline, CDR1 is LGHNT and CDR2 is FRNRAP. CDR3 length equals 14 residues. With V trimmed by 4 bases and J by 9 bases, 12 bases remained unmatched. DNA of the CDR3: TGTGCTAGTGGTTGGACGACAGGGCCCCTTGGGCAGTACTTC. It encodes CASGWTTGPLGQYF. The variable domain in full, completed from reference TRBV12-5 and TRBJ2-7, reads DARVTQTPRHKVTEMGQEVTMRCQPILGHNTVFWYRQTMMQGLELLAYFRNRAPLDDSGMPKDRFSAEMPDATLATLKIQPSEPRDSAVYFCASGWTTGPLGQYFGPGTRLTVT.

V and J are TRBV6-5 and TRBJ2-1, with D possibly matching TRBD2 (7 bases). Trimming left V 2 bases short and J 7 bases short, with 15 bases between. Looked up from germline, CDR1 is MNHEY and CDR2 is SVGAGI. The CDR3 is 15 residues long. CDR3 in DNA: TGTGCCAGCAGTTACAGGGGGGGACTACGAAATGAGCAGTTCTTC. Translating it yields CASSYRGGLRNEQFF.

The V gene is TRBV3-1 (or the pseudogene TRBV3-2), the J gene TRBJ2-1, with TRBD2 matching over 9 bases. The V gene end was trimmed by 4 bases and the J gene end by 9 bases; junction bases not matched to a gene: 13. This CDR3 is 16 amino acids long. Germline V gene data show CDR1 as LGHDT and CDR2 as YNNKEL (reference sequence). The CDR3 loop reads CASSLPGAGGRSEQFF. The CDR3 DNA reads TGTGCCAGCAGCCTCCCGGGCGCGGGGGGGCGTAGTGAGCAGTTCTTC.

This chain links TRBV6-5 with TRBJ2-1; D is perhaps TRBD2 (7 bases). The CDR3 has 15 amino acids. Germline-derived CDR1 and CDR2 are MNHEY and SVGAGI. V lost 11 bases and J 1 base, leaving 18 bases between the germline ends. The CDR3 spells CAGTGGGASYNEQFF. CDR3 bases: TGTGCCGGCACCGGAGGGGGGGCATCCTACAATGAGCAGTTCTTC.

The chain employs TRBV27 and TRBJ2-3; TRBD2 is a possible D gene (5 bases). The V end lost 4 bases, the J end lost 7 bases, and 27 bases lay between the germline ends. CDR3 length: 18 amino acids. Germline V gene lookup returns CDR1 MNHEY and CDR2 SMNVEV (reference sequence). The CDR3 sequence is CASSSTPPRTPTNYTQYF. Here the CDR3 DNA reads TGTGCCAGCAGTTCGACACCCCCCCGGACTCCCACGAACTATACGCAGTATTTT.

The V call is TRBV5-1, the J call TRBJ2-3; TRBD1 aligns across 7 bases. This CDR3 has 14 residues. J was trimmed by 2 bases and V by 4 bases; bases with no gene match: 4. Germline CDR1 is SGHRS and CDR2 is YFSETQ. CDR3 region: CASSPQGDTDTQYF. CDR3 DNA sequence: TGCGCCAGCAGCCCCCAGGGGGACACAGATACGCAGTATTTT.

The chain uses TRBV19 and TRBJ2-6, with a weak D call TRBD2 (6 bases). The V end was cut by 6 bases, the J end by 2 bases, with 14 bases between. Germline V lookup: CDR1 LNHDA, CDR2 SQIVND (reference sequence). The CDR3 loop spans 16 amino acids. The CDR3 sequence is CASSRDGGAGANVLTF. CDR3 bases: TGTGCCAGTAGCAGGGACGGGGGAGCTGGGGCCAACGTCCTGACTTTC. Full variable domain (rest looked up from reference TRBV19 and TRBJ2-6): DGGITQSPKYLFRKEGQNVTLSCEQNLNHDAMYWYRQDPGQGLRLIYYSQIVNDFQKGDIAEGYSVSREKKESFPLTVTSAQKNPTAFYLCASSRDGGAGANVLTFGAGSRLTVL.

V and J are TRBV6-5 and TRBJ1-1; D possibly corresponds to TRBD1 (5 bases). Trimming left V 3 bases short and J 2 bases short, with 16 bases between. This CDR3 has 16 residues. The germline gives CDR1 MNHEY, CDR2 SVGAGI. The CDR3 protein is CASSYRGRAENTEAFF. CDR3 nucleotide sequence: TGTGCCAGCAGTTATCGGGGGAGGGCAGAAAACACTGAAGCTTTCTTT.

The CDR3 loop reads CASSILGTGDGYTF. The CDR3 bases are TGTGCCAGTAGTATTTTGGGGACAGGGGATGGCTACACCTTC. The chain couples TRBV19 to TRBJ1-2, with 10 nucleotides matching TRBD1. The CDR3 runs 14 residues. Losses at the gene ends were 3 bases for V and 6 bases for J; bases not matched to a gene: 4. Germline-derived CDR1 and CDR2 are LNHDA and SQIVND (reference sequence).

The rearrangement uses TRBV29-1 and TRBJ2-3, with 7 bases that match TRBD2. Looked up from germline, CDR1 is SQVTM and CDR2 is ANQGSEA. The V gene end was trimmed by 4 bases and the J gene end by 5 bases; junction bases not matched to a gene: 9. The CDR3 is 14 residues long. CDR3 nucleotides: TGCAGCGTTGGATTAGCGGGTCGTCAAGATACGCAGTATTTT. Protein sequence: CSVGLAGRQDTQYF.

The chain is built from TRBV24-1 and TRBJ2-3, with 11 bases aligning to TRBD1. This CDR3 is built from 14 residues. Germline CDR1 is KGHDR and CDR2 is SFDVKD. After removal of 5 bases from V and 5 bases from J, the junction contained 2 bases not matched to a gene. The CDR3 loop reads CATSGGQGVDTQYF. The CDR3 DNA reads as TGTGCCACCAGTGGGGGACAGGGGGTAGATACGCAGTATTTT.

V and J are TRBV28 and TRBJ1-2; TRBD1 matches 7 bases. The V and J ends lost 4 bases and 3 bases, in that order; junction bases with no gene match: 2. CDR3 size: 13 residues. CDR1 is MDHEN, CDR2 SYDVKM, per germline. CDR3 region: CASSWGQYYGYTF. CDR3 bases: TGTGCCAGCAGTTGGGGACAGTACTATGGCTACACCTTC.

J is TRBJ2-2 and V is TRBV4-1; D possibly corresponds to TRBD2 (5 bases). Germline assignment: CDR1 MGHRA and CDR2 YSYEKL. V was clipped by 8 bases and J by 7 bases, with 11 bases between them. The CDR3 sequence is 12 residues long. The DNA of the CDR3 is TGCGCCAGCCGCCTTGGAGGCGGGGAGCTGTTTTTT. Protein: CASRLGGGELFF.

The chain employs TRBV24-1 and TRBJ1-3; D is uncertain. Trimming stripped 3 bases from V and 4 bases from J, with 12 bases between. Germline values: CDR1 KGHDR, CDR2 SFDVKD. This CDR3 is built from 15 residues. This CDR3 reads CATSDPAGSGNTIYF. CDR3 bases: TGTGCCACCAGTGATCCGGCGGGTTCCGGAAACACCATATATTTT.

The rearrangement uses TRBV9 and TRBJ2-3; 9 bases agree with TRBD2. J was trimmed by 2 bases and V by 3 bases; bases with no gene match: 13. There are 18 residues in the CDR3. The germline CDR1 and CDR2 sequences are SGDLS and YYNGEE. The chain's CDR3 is CASSERGRLAGNTDTQYF. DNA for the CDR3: TGTGCCAGCAGCGAGAGGGGGCGGCTAGCGGGGAACACAGATACGCAGTATTTT.

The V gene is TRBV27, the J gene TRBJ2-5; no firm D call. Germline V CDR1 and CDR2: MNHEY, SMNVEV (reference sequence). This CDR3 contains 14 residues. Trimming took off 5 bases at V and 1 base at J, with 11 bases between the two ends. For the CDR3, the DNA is TGTGCCAGCAGTCTCTCTGGAGTCCAAGAGACCCAGTACTTC. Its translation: CASSLSGVQETQYF.

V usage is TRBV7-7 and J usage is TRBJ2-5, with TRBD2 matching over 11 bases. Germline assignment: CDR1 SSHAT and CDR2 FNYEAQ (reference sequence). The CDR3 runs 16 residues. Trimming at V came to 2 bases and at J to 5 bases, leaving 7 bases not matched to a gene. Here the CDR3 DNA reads TGTGCCAGCAGCTTAAATAGCGGGGGGGCCATGGAGACCCAGTACTTC. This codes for CASSLNSGGAMETQYF.

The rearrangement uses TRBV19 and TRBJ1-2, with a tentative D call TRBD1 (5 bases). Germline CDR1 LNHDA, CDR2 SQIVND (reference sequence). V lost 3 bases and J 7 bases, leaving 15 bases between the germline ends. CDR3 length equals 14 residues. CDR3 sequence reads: CASSITGRGSGYTF. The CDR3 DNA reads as TGTGCCAGTAGTATTACGGGGCGGGGTTCTGGCTACACCTTC. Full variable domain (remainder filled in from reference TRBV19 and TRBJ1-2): DGGITQSPKYLFRKEGQNVTLSCEQNLNHDAMYWYRQDPGQGLRLIYYSQIVNDFQKGDIAEGYSVSREKKESFPLTVTSAQKNPTAFYLCASSITGRGSGYTFGSGTRLTVV.